These T cell receptor beta chains were read from a single sample in a study of cytomegalovirus exposure and HLA in healthy donors. Here immunoSEQ multiplex PCR was the method, and the copy in TCRdb shows in-frame clones only, minus some. The sample consists of under 250,000 clones, more than 75% of them appearing once. Sample: PBMCs. These receptor sequences come from a woman aged 18-29 years in good health and CMV-seropositive. The CDR3 runs from the conserved cysteine through the conserved F or W.

>TRBV27
CASSLGQGDYGYTF
>TRBV5-4
CATRGNTGELFF
>TRBV27
CASSFGSETAPGGYTF
>TRBV28
CASSFGWGLAAERWLDTQYF
>TRBV6-5
CASSYSLASNQPQHF
>TRBV10-2
CASSHQSQGTYEQYF
>TRBV4-1
CASSQETSGVQETQYF
>TRBV5-1
CASTRGRSLNTEAFF
>TRBV13
CASRPTGGAYEQYF
>TRBV5-4
CASSEGDLSYEQYF
>TRBV11-1
CASAPGTGDSYEQYF
>TRBV19
CASSIQGKSGYTF
>TRBV9
CASSVSPGTGLYNEQFF
>TRBV5-4
CASSFIAGAYNEQFF
>TRBV11-2
CASSSNRAIYGYTF
>TRBV28
CASRFSGSQYNEQFF
>TRBV10-3
CAIRGTSGTYNEQFF
>TRBV28
CASSLSGRGRGFYGYTF
>TRBV30
CAWNLAGVAYEQYF
>TRBV7-2
CASSPDITEGYTF
>TRBV5-1
CASSLGRDYYNEQFF
>TRBV7-9
CASAGAGGGNEQFF
>TRBV28
CASSFLGEGGYTF
>TRBV27
CASSNTGGAGHYSNQPQHF
>TRBV9
CASSASGLTGAEQFF
>TRBV28
CASSWTSTGELFF
>TRBV7-2
CASSLEAGYYGYTF
>TRBV27
CASSLASGSTTGEQYF
>TRBV30
CALLQGRTYNEQFF
>TRBV28
CASSIGTGGNIQYF
>TRBV7-2
CASSLEPRVGYGYTF
>TRBV7-9
CASSPNTGGNTEAFF
>TRBV28
CASSAQGQGYEQYF
>TRBV5-1
CASSLNEGYSYEQYF
>TRBV11-2
CASSLRSGQNTIYF
>TRBV4-2
CASSPGTSGSSYNEQFF
>TRBV5-6
CASSPDRVIYGYTF
>TRBV11-2
CASSLDHQGLAKNIQYF
>TRBV5-1
CASSTVAGGLGNEQFF
>TRBV30
CAYSDSSGNTIYF
>TRBV15
CATSRAAEPYNEQFF
>TRBV2
CASSPLADRTYNEQFF
>TRBV10-1
CASSSSGRSGEQFF
>TRBV6-5
CASSYGQGSTGELFF
>TRBV4-1
CASSQAAGLGQQPQHF
>TRBV5-1
CASSFSGSYTGELFF
>TRBV9
CASSVGAGGNTGELFF
>TRBV18
CASSPPPGAGETQYF
>TRBV11-2
CASSFTYEQYF
>TRBV25-1
CASTPGSSYEQYF
>TRBV7-6
CASSLNRDRKETQYF
>TRBV5-1
CASSSETLNTEAFF
>TRBV10-2
CASSDRSADTQYF
>TRBV27
CASSLAANPNEQFF